A single sample is the source of the 21 T cell receptor beta chains below, sequenced in a study of T cells in Graves' hyperthyroidism and ophthalmopathy. There were TCR beta CDR3 regions amplified from RNA transcripts. In the first-round RT-PCR of the TCR CDR3, the HTBI primer set was used. In TCRdb, the multiplex PCR reads were re-called with MiXCR into one record per CDR3 protein. The sample lists approximately 570,000 distinct CDR3 sequences; just under 20% were seen once. Sequenced: blood. Every receptor here comes from a man in his forties with Graves' ophthalmopathy.

This clonotype was recorded at least ten times. The V and J genes are TRBV28 and TRBJ2-1; D tentatively reads TRBD1 or TRBD2 (5 bases each). V lost 3 bases and J 14 bases, leaving 11 bases between the germline ends. Germline V gives CDR1 MDHEN, CDR2 SYDVKM. The CDR3 has 11 amino acids. The DNA for the CDR3 is TGTGCCAGCAGTTTTGTCGGGGCGGAGTTCTTC. Residues: CASSFVGAEFF.

This rearrangement joins TRBV6-5 to TRBJ1-1, with a weak D call TRBD1 (6 bases). CDR1 is MNHEY and CDR2 is SVGAGI in the germline V gene. This CDR3 region has 16 residues. Trimming left V 0 bases short and J 6 bases short, with 17 bases between. The CDR3 spells CASSYSRGIPVSEAFF. The CDR3 DNA reads TGTGCCAGCAGTTACTCGAGGGGGATTCCCGTTTCTGAAGCTTTCTTT.

The CDR3 DNA is TGTGCCACCCCGGACAGGAAAACCTATGGCTACACCTTC. It is translated as CATPDRKTYGYTF. This chain connects TRBV19 to TRBJ1-2, with 7 bases identical to TRBD1. The V gene's germline CDR1 is LNHDA and CDR2 SQIVND (reference sequence). The CDR3 runs to 13 residues. The V gene end was trimmed by 10 bases and the J gene end by 4 bases; junction bases not matched to a gene: 9.

This rearrangement joins TRBV6-1 to TRBJ2-7; weak D call: TRBD1 (5 bases). Germline CDR1 is MNHNS and CDR2 is SASEGT. Trimming left V 8 bases short and J 5 bases short, with 16 bases between. This CDR3 is built from 13 residues. DNA for the CDR3: TGTGCCAGCGACGACAGTGCATACAACGAGCAGTACTTC. It codes for CASDDSAYNEQYF.

This clonotype turned up a few times. V is TRBV28 and J is TRBJ1-2, with unresolved D. V was cut by 4 bases and J by 8 bases, with 8 bases left in between. This CDR3 spans 11 amino acids. Per the germline V gene, CDR1 is MDHEN and CDR2 is SYDVKM. CDR3 coding DNA: TGTGCCAGCAGTTCCTTTCTGGGCTACACCTTC. Its protein product is CASSSFLGYTF.

This clonotype was detected many times. The V call is TRBV27, the J call TRBJ2-1, with no clear D. The V end lost 2 bases, the J end lost 5 bases, and 7 bases lay between the germline ends. This CDR3 has 13 amino acids. The germline CDR1 and CDR2 sequences are MNHEY and SMNVEV (reference sequence). The CDR3 DNA reads as TGTGCCAGCAGTTTACGACGGGACAATGAGCAGTTCTTC. Its translation: CASSLRRDNEQFF.

This clonotype has a handful of counts. This sequence joins TRBV6-1 and TRBJ2-3; D tentatively fits TRBD1 or TRBD2 (5 bases each). The V end lost 3 bases, the J end lost 2 bases, and 12 bases lay between the germline ends. This CDR3 is built from 15 residues. The germline gives CDR1 MNHNS, CDR2 SASEGT. The DNA of the CDR3 is TGTGCCAGCAGTGATGACATTGGGACCACAGATACGCAGTATTTT. Amino acid sequence: CASSDDIGTTDTQYF.

This clonotype was seen many times. J is TRBJ2-3 and V is TRBV7-3; 8 nucleotides agree with TRBD2. Germline lookup yields CDR1 SGHTA and CDR2 FQGTGA. Unmatched junction bases numbered 15, after V lost 1 base and J lost 0 bases. The length of the CDR3 is 20 residues. CDR3 nucleotides: TGTGCCAGCAGCTTAAGTTTAGGCCTAGCGGGTGGATCTAGCACAGATACGCAGTATTTT. This encodes CASSLSLGLAGGSSTDTQYF. Variable domain in full (rest from reference TRBV7-3 and TRBJ2-3): GAGVSQTPSNKVTEKGKYVELRCDPISGHTALYWYRQSLGQGPEFLIYFQGTGAADDSGLPNDRFFAVRPEGSVSTLKIQRTERGDSAVYLCASSLSLGLAGGSSTDTQYFGPGTRLTVL.

The CDR3 DNA sequence: TGTGCCAGTAAACAGGGAGCTACTGAAGCTTTCTTT. Translation gives CASKQGATEAFF. V gene TRBV19 combines with J gene TRBJ1-1; the D gene is possibly TRBD1 (6 bases). Germline V lookup: CDR1 LNHDA, CDR2 SQIVND (reference sequence). This CDR3 is built from 12 residues. Trimming left V 7 bases short and J 5 bases short, with 11 bases between.

This clonotype was picked up a small number of times. V gene TRBV6-1 combines with J gene TRBJ2-7, with D possibly TRBD2 on 7 matching bases. Germline values: CDR1 MNHNS, CDR2 SASEGT. The CDR3 loop spans 14 amino acids. V was trimmed by 11 bases and J by 3 bases, leaving 20 bases between them. The CDR3 region has the DNA TGTGCCCCTCCAAGCCGGGGAGGGGGCTACGAGCAGTACTTC. This translates into CAPPSRGGGYEQYF.

This clonotype has ten or more counts. This chain links TRBV6-1 with TRBJ2-7; D may be TRBD2 (5 bases). The CDR3 extends over 17 amino acids. The germline gives CDR1 MNHNS, CDR2 SASEGT. The V and J ends lost 8 bases and 2 bases respectively, with 25 bases between them. The CDR3 DNA reads TGTGCCAGCTCCGAGGTATTTGGGAGACCCCTCCCCTACGAGCAGTACTTC. Residues: CASSEVFGRPLPYEQYF.

The V gene is TRBV7-3, the J gene TRBJ2-5; perhaps TRBD2 as D (5 bases). The germline V gene has CDR1 SGHTA and CDR2 FQGTGA. V was clipped by 1 base and J by 5 bases, with 8 bases between them. This CDR3 has 13 residues. The CDR3 sequence: CASSLNPGETQYF. The CDR3 DNA sequence: TGTGCCAGCAGCTTAAACCCGGGGGAGACCCAGTACTTC.

This clonotype has only a few counts. The chain has TRBV9 and TRBJ1-1; 8 bases are shared with TRBD1. CDR3 length equals 14 residues. CDR1 and CDR2 (germline): SGDLS, YYNGEE. V trimming: 0 bases; J trimming: 4 bases; junction bases outside the gene matches: 2. Here the CDR3 DNA reads TGTGCCAGCAGCGTAGCCGGGACAGGCACTGAAGCTTTCTTT. This encodes CASSVAGTGTEAFF.

This clonotype was seen repeatedly, ten times or more. The genes are TRBV13 and TRBJ2-5, with TRBD2 matching over 11 bases. The CDR3 has 14 amino acids. V dropped 4 bases and J dropped 4; count of bases not matched to a gene: 2. Germline V CDR1 and CDR2: PRHDT, FYEKMQ (reference sequence). The CDR3 sequence: CASSSGTSGETQYF. CDR3 bases: TGTGCCAGCAGCTCCGGGACTAGCGGAGAGACCCAGTACTTC. The entire variable domain, with the rest obtained from reference TRBV13 and TRBJ2-5, is as follows: AAGVIQSPRHLIKEKRETATLKCYPIPRHDTVYWYQQGPGQDPQFLISFYEKMQSDKGSIPDRFSAQQFSDYHSELNMSSLELGDSALYFCASSSGTSGETQYFGPGTRLLVL.

This clonotype was seen repeatedly, ten times or more. The chain uses TRBV6-1 and TRBJ2-5; D unresolved. Germline V gene data show CDR1 as MNHNS and CDR2 as SASEGT. The CDR3 extends over 12 amino acids. V lost 6 bases to trimming and J lost 2 bases, with 7 bases between them. CDR3 DNA: TGTGCCAGCAGAAGGGATCAAGAGACCCAGTACTTC. This sequence encodes CASRRDQETQYF.

This clonotype was counted a few times. The V call is TRBV3-1, the J call TRBJ2-5, with D possibly matching TRBD2 (6 bases). The CDR3 is 15 amino acids. The V end was cut by 1 base, the J end by 2 bases, with 11 bases between. Germline V lookup: CDR1 LGHDT, CDR2 YNNKEL (reference sequence). CDR3 sequence (DNA): TGTGCCAGCAGCCAAGCGGGGGACTTGCAAGAGACCCAGTACTTC. Translating it yields CASSQAGDLQETQYF.

In its sample, this clonotype was seen many times. V is TRBV28 and J is TRBJ2-5; TRBD2 might be the D (5 bases). The CDR3 runs 19 residues. The germline V gene encodes CDR1 MDHEN and CDR2 SYDVKM. V lost 5 bases, J lost 1 base, and 26 bases lay in between. The CDR3: CASSLPPVGSSSPQETQYF. The CDR3 DNA reads as TGTGCCAGCAGTCTCCCCCCGGTGGGATCTAGCAGCCCCCAAGAGACCCAGTACTTC.

The chain links TRBV5-1 to TRBJ2-2; 12 bases are shared with TRBD2. V shed 3 bases and J 5 bases; nucleotides not matched to a gene: 5. Per the germline V gene, CDR1 is SGHRS and CDR2 is YFSETQ. The CDR3 spans 16 residues. The CDR3 nucleotides are TGCGCCAGCAGCTCCCACGGGACTAGCGGGACCGGGGAGCTGTTTTTT. It is translated as CASSSHGTSGTGELFF.

This clonotype appeared a few times. The chain recombines TRBV5-5 with TRBJ2-7, with 7 bases lining up with TRBD2. Per germline, CDR1 SGHKS and CDR2 YYEKEE (reference sequence). Trimming at V came to 4 bases and at J to 0 bases, leaving 7 bases not matched to a gene. This CDR3 is 15 amino acids long. The CDR3 coding sequence is TGTGCCAGCAGCACGTTAGCGGGCACCTCCTACGAGCAGTACTTC. It specifies CASSTLAGTSYEQYF. The whole variable domain, filled in from reference TRBV5-5 and TRBJ2-7, reads DAGVTQSPTHLIKTRGQQVTLRCSPISGHKSVSWYQQVLGQGPQFIFQYYEKEERGRGNFPDRFSARQFPNYSSELNVNALLLGDSALYLCASSTLAGTSYEQYFGPGTRLTVT.

Notes on this clonotype: Possible read error: a much larger clone is one base away. The chain has TRBV2 and TRBJ2-5; no firm D call. V lost 7 bases to trimming and J lost 5 bases, with 14 bases between them. The CDR3 runs 13 residues. CDR1 is SNHLY and CDR2 is FYNNEI in the germline V gene. This chain's CDR3 is CASTGMLRETQYF. DNA of the CDR3: TGTGCCAGCACAGGAATGCTCCGTGAGACCCAGTACTTC.

The CDR3 loop is CASSQYSFRGTEAFF. CDR3 in DNA: TGTGCCAGCAGCCAGTACAGCTTTAGGGGCACTGAAGCTTTCTTT. The V gene is TRBV7-6, the J gene TRBJ1-1; D is possibly TRBD1 (5 bases). The CDR3 is 15 residues long. CDR1 and CDR2 from the germline V gene are SGHVS and FNYEAQ. V lost 5 bases and J lost 4, with 17 bases in between.